This T cell receptor (beta chain) comes out of a study of cytomegalovirus exposure and HLA in healthy donors. Findings and caveats of the study: Compared with the roughly 700-donor mean, an Asian-associated ancestry cluster reportedly had fewer N-insertions, according to a later analysis.

Both 60 Vbeta primers and 13 Jbeta primers went into the PCR. Assay: immunoSEQ multiplex PCR; the TCRdb copy retains only in-frame clones and omits some. The sample carries some 220,000 clones, around nine tenths recorded once. About this clone: The antigen remains undetermined.

The CDR3 is made up of 16 amino acids. The ends were cut back, 0 bases at V and 1 base at J, with 11 bases in the middle. CDR1 is LGHNA, CDR2 YSLEER, per germline. The receptor was isolated from a woman aged 18 to 35 in good health and CMV-seronegative. The sequenced sample was PBMCs. The gene calls are TRBV4-3 and TRBJ2-3, with a possible D match to TRBD2 (6 bases). CDR3 nucleotide sequence: TGCGCCAGCAGCCAAGATCGGGCTAGCGGCACAGATACGCAGTATTTT. This encodes CASSQDRASGTDTQYF.